One sample yielded the 8 T cell receptor beta chains listed below, sequenced in a study of blood T cell repertoires in COVID-19. Only in-frame clones appear in the TCRdb table, and some are missing; sequencing was by immunoSEQ multiplex PCR. The sample lists 200,000 or so clones, 82% occurring once. Sequencing was carried out using peripheral blood. Every receptor here comes from a human donor with acute or convalescent COVID-19. The donor label of this sample is uncertain.

The chain employs TRBV11-2 and TRBJ1-4; tentatively, D is TRBD1 (5 bases). Germline loops: CDR1 SGHAT, CDR2 FQNNGV. V was pared by 5 bases and J by 10 bases, with 17 bases between. The CDR3 consists of 14 residues. This CDR3 reads CASSRQFLGVKLFF. The CDR3 DNA reads TGTGCCAGCAGCCGACAGTTCCTAGGGGTAAAACTGTTTTTT.

The J gene is TRBJ2-5, the V gene TRBV6-2 or TRBV6-3, with D tentatively TRBD2 (5 bases). The germline gives CDR1 MNHEY, CDR2 SVGEGT. CDR3 length equals 15 residues. V was shortened by 6 bases and J by 5 bases, with 19 bases between the two germline ends. The CDR3 loop reads CASSPSGLMWETQYF. In DNA, the CDR3 is TGTGCCAGCAGCCCGAGCGGCCTCATGTGGGAGACCCAGTACTTC.

V usage is TRBV20-1 and J usage is TRBJ2-5; 7 nucleotides agree with TRBD2. CDR3 length equals 10 residues. Germline CDR1 is DFQATT and CDR2 is SNEGSKA (reference sequence). After removal of 8 bases from V and 5 bases from J, the junction contained 2 bases not matched to a gene. CDR3 amino acids: CSPAGETQYF. The CDR3 nucleotides read TGCAGTCCAGCGGGGGAGACCCAGTACTTC.

This chain links TRBV19 with TRBJ1-1; 8 bases map to TRBD1. CDR3 length: 14 amino acids. Per the germline V gene, CDR1 is LNHDA and CDR2 is SQIVND (reference sequence). With 5 bases clipped from V and 4 bases from J, the junction kept 6 bases outside the gene matches. This chain's CDR3 is CASSVTGDVTEAFF. The CDR3 nucleotides read TGTGCCAGTAGTGTGACAGGGGATGTCACTGAAGCTTTCTTT.

The chain uses TRBV6-2 or TRBV6-3 and TRBJ2-7; TRBD2 might be the D (6 bases). Germline CDR1 MNHEY, CDR2 SVGEGT. The V end lost 5 bases, the J end lost 9 bases, and 14 bases lay between the germline ends. The CDR3 consists of 12 residues. CDR3 nucleotide sequence: TGTGCCAGCAGTCCGACGGGGGTCTCGCAGTACTTC. It translates to CASSPTGVSQYF.

This chain joins TRBV18 and TRBJ1-1; weak D call: TRBD1 (6 bases). The CDR3 runs 14 residues. Germline lookup yields CDR1 KGHSH and CDR2 LQKENI. V was cut by 0 bases and J by 1 base, with 6 bases left in between. Here the CDR3 DNA reads TGTGCCAGCTCACCACCGACAGGGAACACTGAAGCTTTCTTT. Encoded protein: CASSPPTGNTEAFF.

CDR3 sequence (DNA): TGTGCCACCCACGCCGGGACAGGGAGAACAGATACGCAGTATTTT. It yields the protein CATHAGTGRTDTQYF. The chain uses TRBV24-1 and TRBJ2-3; the match to TRBD1 covers 9 bases. Losses at the gene ends were 9 bases for V and 3 bases for J; bases not matched to a gene: 9. CDR3 length equals 15 residues. Germline V CDR1 and CDR2: KGHDR, SFDVKD.

The chain combines TRBV5-6 with TRBJ1-5; 8 bases line up with TRBD1. From germline, CDR1 is SGHDT and CDR2 YYEEEE. The J segment lost 0 bases and the V segment lost 4 bases, leaving 6 bases of the junction unmatched. This CDR3 is 16 amino acids long. The CDR3 DNA sequence: TGTGCCAGCAGCATTCGGACAGGGATTAGCAATCAGCCCCAGCATTTT. Encoded protein: CASSIRTGISNQPQHF.